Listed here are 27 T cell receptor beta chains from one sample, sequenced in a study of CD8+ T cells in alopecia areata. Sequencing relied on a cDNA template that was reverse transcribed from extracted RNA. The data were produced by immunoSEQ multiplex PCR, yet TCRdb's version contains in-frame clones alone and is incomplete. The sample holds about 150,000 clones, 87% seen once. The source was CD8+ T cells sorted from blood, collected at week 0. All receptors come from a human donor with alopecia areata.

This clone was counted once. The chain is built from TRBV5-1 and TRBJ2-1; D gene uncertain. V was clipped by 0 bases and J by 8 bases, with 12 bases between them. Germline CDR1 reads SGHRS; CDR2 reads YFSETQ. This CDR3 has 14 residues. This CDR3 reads CASSLVEVLDEQFF. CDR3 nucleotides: TGCGCCAGCAGCTTGGTTGAGGTATTGGATGAGCAGTTCTTC.

This CDR3 is CASSPPGRAGEQYF. CDR3 nucleotides: TGTGCCAGCAGCCCCCCAGGGCGCGCCGGCGAGCAGTACTTC. The chain uses TRBV7-9 and TRBJ2-7; perhaps TRBD1 as D (5 bases). Germline CDR1 and CDR2: SEHNR and FQNEAQ (reference sequence). V shed 5 bases and J shed 6 bases, with 17 bases lying between them. CDR3 length: 14 residues.

The CDR3: CASTPSGGNEKLFF. The DNA of the CDR3 is TGTGCCAGCACCCCCTCAGGGGGTAATGAAAAACTGTTTTTT. This chain joins TRBV6-5 and TRBJ1-4, with 7 bases identical to TRBD1. The CDR3 extends over 14 amino acids. V shed 7 bases, J shed 4 bases, and the junction held 6 bases outside the gene matches. Germline-derived CDR1 and CDR2 are MNHEY and SVGAGI.

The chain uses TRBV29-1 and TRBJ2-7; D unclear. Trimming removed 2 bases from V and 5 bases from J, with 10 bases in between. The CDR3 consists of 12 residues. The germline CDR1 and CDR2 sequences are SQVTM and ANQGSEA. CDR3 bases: TGCAGCGTTGAAAGAAGTCCTAACGAGCAGTACTTC. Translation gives CSVERSPNEQYF.

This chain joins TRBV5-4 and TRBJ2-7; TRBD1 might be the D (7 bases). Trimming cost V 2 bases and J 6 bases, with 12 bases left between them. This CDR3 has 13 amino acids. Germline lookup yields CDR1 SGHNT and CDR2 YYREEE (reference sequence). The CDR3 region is CASSFNQGGEQYF. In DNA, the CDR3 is TGTGCCAGCAGCTTTAATCAGGGGGGCGAGCAGTACTTC.

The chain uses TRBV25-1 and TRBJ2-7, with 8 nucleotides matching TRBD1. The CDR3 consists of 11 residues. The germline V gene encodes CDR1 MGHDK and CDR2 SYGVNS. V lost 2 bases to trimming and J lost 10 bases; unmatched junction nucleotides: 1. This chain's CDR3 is CASSEGTGQYF. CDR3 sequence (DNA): TGTGCCAGCAGTGAAGGGACAGGACAGTACTTC.

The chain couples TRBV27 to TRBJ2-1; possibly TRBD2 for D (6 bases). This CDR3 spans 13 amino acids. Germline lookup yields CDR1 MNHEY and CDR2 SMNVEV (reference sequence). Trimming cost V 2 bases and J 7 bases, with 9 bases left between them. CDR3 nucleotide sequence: TGTGCCAGCAGTTTAATAGGAGGGAATGAGCAGTTCTTC. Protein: CASSLIGGNEQFF.

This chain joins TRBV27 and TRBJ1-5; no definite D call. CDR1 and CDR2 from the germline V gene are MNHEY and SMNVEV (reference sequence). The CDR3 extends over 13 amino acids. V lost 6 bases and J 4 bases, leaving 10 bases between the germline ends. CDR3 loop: CASSPNYNQPQHF. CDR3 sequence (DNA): TGTGCCAGCAGCCCCAATTATAATCAGCCCCAGCATTTT.

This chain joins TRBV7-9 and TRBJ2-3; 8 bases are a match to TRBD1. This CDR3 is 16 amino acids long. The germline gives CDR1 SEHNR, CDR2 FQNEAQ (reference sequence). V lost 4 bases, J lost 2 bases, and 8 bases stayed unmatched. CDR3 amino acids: CASSSHPGQVTDTQYF. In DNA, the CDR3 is TGTGCCAGCAGCTCGCACCCGGGACAGGTCACAGATACGCAGTATTTT.

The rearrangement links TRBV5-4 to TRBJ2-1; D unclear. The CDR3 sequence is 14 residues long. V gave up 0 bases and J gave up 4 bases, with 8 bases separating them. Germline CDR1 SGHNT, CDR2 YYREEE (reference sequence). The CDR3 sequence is CASSLALSYNEQFF. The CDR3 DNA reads TGTGCCAGCAGCTTGGCCCTCTCTTACAATGAGCAGTTCTTC.

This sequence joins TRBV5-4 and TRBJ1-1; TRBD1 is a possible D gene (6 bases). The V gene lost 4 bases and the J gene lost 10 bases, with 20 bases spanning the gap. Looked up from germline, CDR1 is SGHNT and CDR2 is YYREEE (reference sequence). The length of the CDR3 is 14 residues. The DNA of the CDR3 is TGTGCCAGCAGCCTCGGGGGCCCTTCCCCCGGAGCTTTCTTT. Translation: CASSLGGPSPGAFF. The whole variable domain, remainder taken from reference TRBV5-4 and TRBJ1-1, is ETGVTQSPTHLIKTRGQQVTLRCSSQSGHNTVSWYQQALGQGPQFIFQYYREEENGRGNFPPRFSGLQFPNYSSELNVNALELDDSALYLCASSLGGPSPGAFFGQGTRLTVV.

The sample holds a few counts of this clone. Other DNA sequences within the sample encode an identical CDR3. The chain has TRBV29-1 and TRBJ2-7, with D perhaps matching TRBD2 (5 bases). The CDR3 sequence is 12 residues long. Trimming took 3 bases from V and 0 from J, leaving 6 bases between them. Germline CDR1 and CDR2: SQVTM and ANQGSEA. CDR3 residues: CSVEGDSYEQYF. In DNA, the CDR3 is TGCAGCGTTGAGGGAGACTCCTACGAGCAGTACTTC.

The chain's CDR3 is CASSDSGGLYNEQFF. Written as DNA, the CDR3 is TGTGCCAGCAGTGATAGCGGGGGGCTTTACAATGAGCAGTTCTTC. The rearrangement joins TRBV6-1 to TRBJ2-1; 10 bases align to TRBD2. This CDR3 is 15 amino acids long. CDR1 MNHNS and CDR2 SASEGT come from the germline V gene. The V and J ends lost 3 bases and 4 bases, in that order; junction bases with no gene match: 3.

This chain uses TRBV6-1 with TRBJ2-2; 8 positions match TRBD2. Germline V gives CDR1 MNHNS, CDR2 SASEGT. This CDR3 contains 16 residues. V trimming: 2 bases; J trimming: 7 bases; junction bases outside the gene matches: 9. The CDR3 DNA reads TGTGCCAGCAGTGAATACTCGGGACTAGACGGCGGGGAGCTGTTTTTT. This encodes CASSEYSGLDGGELFF.

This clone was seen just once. The chain's CDR3 is CASSGGQYQETQYF. In DNA form, the CDR3 reads TGCGCCAGCAGTGGGGGACAGTACCAAGAGACCCAGTACTTC. This chain connects TRBV10-2 to TRBJ2-5, with TRBD1 identical over 7 bases. Germline CDR1 is WSHSY and CDR2 is SAAADI. Losses at the gene ends were 4 bases for V and 0 bases for J; bases not matched to a gene: 2. This CDR3 has 14 residues.

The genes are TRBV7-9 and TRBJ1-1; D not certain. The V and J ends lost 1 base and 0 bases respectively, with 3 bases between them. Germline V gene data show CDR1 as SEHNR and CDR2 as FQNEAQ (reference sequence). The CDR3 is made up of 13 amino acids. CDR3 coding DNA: TGTGCCAGCAGCTTAGACGTGAACACTGAAGCTTTCTTT. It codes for CASSLDVNTEAFF.

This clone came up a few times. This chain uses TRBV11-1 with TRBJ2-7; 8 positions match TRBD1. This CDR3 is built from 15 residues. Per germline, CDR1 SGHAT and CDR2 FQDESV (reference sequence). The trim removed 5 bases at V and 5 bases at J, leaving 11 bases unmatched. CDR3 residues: CASSAWGQVLHEQYF. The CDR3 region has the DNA TGTGCCAGCAGCGCCTGGGGACAGGTGCTCCACGAGCAGTACTTC.

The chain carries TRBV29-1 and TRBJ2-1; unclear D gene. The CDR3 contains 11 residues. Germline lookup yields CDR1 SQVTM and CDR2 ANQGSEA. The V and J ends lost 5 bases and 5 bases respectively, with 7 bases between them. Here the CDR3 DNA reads TGCAGCGTTCGGGTGGACAATGAGCAGTTCTTC. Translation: CSVRVDNEQFF.

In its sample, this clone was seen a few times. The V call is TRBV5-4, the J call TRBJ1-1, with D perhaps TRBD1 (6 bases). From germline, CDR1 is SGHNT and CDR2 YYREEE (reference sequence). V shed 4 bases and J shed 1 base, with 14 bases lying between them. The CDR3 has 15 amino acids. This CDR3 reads CASSPTPGQNTEAFF. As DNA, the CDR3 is TGTGCCAGCAGCCCCACTCCGGGACAGAACACTGAAGCTTTCTTT.

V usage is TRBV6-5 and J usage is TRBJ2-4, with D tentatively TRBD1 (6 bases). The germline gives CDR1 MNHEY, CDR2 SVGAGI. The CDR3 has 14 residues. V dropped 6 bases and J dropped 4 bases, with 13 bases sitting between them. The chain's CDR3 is CASRGAAPKNIQYF. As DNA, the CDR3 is TGTGCCAGCAGGGGGGCAGCGCCAAAAAACATTCAGTACTTC.

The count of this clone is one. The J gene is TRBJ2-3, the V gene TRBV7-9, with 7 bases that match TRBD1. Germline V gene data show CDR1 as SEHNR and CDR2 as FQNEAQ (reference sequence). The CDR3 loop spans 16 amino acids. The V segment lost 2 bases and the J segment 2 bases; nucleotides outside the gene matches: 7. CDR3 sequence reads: CASSLNRDSLTDTQYF. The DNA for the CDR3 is TGTGCCAGCAGCTTAAACCGGGACAGCCTCACAGATACGCAGTATTTT.

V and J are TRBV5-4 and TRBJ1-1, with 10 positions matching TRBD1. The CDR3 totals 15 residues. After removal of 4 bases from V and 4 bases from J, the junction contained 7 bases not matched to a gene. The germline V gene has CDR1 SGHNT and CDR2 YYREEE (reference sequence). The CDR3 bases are TGTGCCAGCAGCCAAGGGGGACAGGGGTTCACTGAAGCTTTCTTT. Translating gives CASSQGGQGFTEAFF.

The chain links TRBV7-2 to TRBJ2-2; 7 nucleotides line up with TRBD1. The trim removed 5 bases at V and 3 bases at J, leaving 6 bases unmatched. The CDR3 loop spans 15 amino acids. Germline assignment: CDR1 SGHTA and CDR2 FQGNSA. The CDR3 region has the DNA TGTGCCAGCAGCCACCCGGGACAGTACACCGGGGAGCTGTTTTTT. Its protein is CASSHPGQYTGELFF.

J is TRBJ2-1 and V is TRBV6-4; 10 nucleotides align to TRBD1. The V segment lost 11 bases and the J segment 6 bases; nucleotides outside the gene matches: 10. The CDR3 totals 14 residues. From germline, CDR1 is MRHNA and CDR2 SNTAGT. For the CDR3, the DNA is TGTGCCGCCCCAGGACAGGGGGGATGCAATGAGCAGTTCTTC. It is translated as CAAPGQGGCNEQFF.

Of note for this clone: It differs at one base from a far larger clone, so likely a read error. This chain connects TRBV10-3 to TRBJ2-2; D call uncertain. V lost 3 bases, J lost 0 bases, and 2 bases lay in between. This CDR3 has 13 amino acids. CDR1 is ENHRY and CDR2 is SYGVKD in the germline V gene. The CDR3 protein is CAISDSNTGELFF. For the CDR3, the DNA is TGTGCCATCAGTGACTCGAACACCGGGGAGCTGTTTTTT.

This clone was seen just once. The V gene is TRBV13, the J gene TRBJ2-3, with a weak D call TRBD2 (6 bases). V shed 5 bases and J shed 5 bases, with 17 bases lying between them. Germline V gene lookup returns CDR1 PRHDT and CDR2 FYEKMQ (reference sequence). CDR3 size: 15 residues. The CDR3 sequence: CASSPHSLGGDTQYF. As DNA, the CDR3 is TGTGCCAGCAGCCCACACTCCCTCGGGGGAGATACGCAGTATTTT.

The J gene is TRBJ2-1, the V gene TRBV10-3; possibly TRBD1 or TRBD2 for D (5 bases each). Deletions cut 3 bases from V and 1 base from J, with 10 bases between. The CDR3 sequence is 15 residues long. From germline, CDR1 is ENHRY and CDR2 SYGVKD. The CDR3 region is CAISDLGPSYNEQFF. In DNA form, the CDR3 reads TGTGCCATCAGTGATTTGGGACCATCCTACAATGAGCAGTTCTTC.